These 7 T cell receptor beta chains share one sample of origin, sequenced in a study of blood T cell repertoires in COVID-19. The repertoire was sequenced with immunoSEQ multiplex PCR; TCRdb's copy has only in-frame clones and lacks some. The data contain about 97,000 clones, approximately 82% of them singletons. Sequenced sample: peripheral blood. The receptors come from a man between 60 and 70 years old with active or convalescent COVID-19.

V usage is TRBV25-1 and J usage is TRBJ2-2, with 10 bases lining up with TRBD1. This CDR3 spans 15 amino acids. V lost 6 bases, J lost 4 bases, and 5 bases stayed unmatched. Germline values: CDR1 MGHDK, CDR2 SYGVNS. CDR3 in DNA: TGTGCCAGCAGCGACAGGGGGCGCAGCACCGGGGAGCTGTTTTTT. As protein: CASSDRGRSTGELFF.

The CDR3 sequence is CAISEPGTDQETQYF. In DNA form, the CDR3 reads TGTGCCATCAGTGAGCCCGGGACAGACCAAGAGACCCAGTACTTC. The chain carries TRBV10-3 and TRBJ2-5, with 7 bases fitting TRBD1. The CDR3 is 15 residues long. Germline V gives CDR1 ENHRY, CDR2 SYGVKD. The V segment lost 2 bases and the J segment 0 bases; nucleotides outside the gene matches: 3.

The genes are TRBV20-1 and TRBJ2-3, with TRBD2 matching 8 bases. The CDR3 is 16 residues long. Germline V CDR1 and CDR2: DFQATT, SNEGSKA (reference sequence). The V gene end was trimmed by 3 bases and the J gene end by 0 bases; junction bases not matched to a gene: 8. The CDR3 region is CSASVPGGSSTDTQYF. CDR3 coding DNA: TGCAGTGCTAGTGTTCCGGGAGGGTCTAGCACAGATACGCAGTATTTT.

V and J are TRBV6-4 and TRBJ1-5, with TRBD1 identical over 8 bases. Germline V gene lookup returns CDR1 MRHNA and CDR2 SNTAGT. V gave up 5 bases and J gave up 0 bases; unmatched junction bases: 12. This CDR3 region has 18 residues. The CDR3 nucleotides are TGTGCCAGCAGTCTGCAGGGGGCACCCTCGCTTAGCAATCAGCCCCAGCATTTT. Translation: CASSLQGAPSLSNQPQHF.

This clone was found a few times. This chain uses TRBV6-5 with TRBJ2-1; 12 bases map to TRBD1. CDR3 length: 15 residues. The germline gives CDR1 MNHEY, CDR2 SVGAGI. Trimming at V came to 5 bases and at J to 7 bases, leaving 6 bases not matched to a gene. CDR3 sequence: CASSKGQGAQNEQFF. The DNA for the CDR3 is TGTGCCAGCAGTAAGGGACAGGGGGCGCAGAATGAGCAGTTCTTC.

The chain has TRBV5-1 and TRBJ2-2; D is possibly TRBD1 (6 bases). Trimming took off 0 bases at V and 6 bases at J, with 9 bases between the two ends. CDR3 size: 14 residues. Germline CDR1 is SGHRS and CDR2 is YFSETQ. In nucleotides, the CDR3 is TGCGCCAGCAGCTTGGGACAGGAGGCCGGGGAGCTGTTTTTT. It encodes CASSLGQEAGELFF.

The genes are TRBV24-1 and TRBJ2-3; TRBD1 matches 8 bases. V lost 9 bases, J lost 3 bases, and 10 bases stayed unmatched. The CDR3 consists of 15 residues. Per the germline V gene, CDR1 is KGHDR and CDR2 is SFDVKD. The CDR3 region has the DNA TGTGCCACCTCGTCCAGGGGGCGGGGAACAGATACGCAGTATTTT. Translating it yields CATSSRGRGTDTQYF.